A selection of T cell receptor beta chains follows, all from one sample in a study of T cells in Graves' hyperthyroidism and ophthalmopathy. TCRdb re-analysed the multiplex PCR reads in MiXCR, keeping a single row per CDR3 protein. There are some 300,000 distinct CDR3 sequences in the sample; approximately 18% occur only once, and under 45% lies in the top ten. Sample: blood. These receptors came from a man in his fifties or sixties with Graves' ophthalmopathy. Both conserved end residues are part of each CDR3.

j_call: TRBJ2-7; v_call: TRBV27; cdr3_aa: CASSPRSNSYEQYF
j_call: TRBJ1-1; v_call: TRBV30; cdr3_aa: CAWSVSVMNTEAFF
j_call: TRBJ1-2; v_call: TRBV5-6; cdr3_aa: CASSNSGFNYGYTF
j_call: TRBJ1-1; v_call: TRBV12-5; cdr3_aa: CASGLSPGVELNTEAFF
j_call: TRBJ2-2; v_call: TRBV7-3; cdr3_aa: CASSPATGPGELFF
j_call: TRBJ2-1; v_call: TRBV5-1; cdr3_aa: CASSLEGSGSSYNEQFF
j_call: TRBJ2-1; v_call: TRBV30; cdr3_aa: CAWGGGPGNEQFF
j_call: TRBJ1-2; v_call: TRBV18; cdr3_aa: CASSPATPDKDYTF
j_call: TRBJ2-7; v_call: TRBV7-2; cdr3_aa: CASSLGVNRGVHEQYF
j_call: TRBJ2-1; v_call: TRBV28; cdr3_aa: CASSQEAGGFDEQFF
j_call: TRBJ2-3; v_call: TRBV13; cdr3_aa: CASSSATDTQYF
j_call: TRBJ1-1; v_call: TRBV29-1; cdr3_aa: CSAGQKDTEAFF
j_call: TRBJ2-7; v_call: TRBV12-3/TRBV12-4; cdr3_aa: CASSLGAGWSYEQYF
j_call: TRBJ2-2; v_call: TRBV30; cdr3_aa: CAWRQGSNTGELFF
j_call: TRBJ2-1; v_call: TRBV2; cdr3_aa: CASTSGGSDEQFF
j_call: TRBJ2-4; v_call: TRBV19; cdr3_aa: CASSAGLDENIQYF
j_call: TRBJ2-5; v_call: TRBV3-1; cdr3_aa: CASSQDDRWETQYF
j_call: TRBJ2-1; v_call: TRBV11-2; cdr3_aa: CASSLTGTSGGTHQFF
j_call: TRBJ1-5; v_call: TRBV12-3/TRBV12-4; cdr3_aa: CASSSWGQINQPQHF
j_call: TRBJ2-1; v_call: TRBV20-1; cdr3_aa: CSADSSVGGWNEQFF
j_call: TRBJ2-5; v_call: TRBV30; cdr3_aa: CALGQGGQETQYF
j_call: TRBJ1-2; v_call: TRBV28; cdr3_aa: CATCWGQGSYGYTF
j_call: TRBJ2-7; v_call: TRBV28; cdr3_aa: CASSSPDSYEQYF
j_call: TRBJ2-2; v_call: TRBV6-1; cdr3_aa: CASSVQSGMNTGELFF
j_call: TRBJ1-3; v_call: TRBV12-3/TRBV12-4; cdr3_aa: CASSLAGQHSGNTIYF